This T cell receptor (beta chain) was observed in a study of control samples from healthy donors and cancer patients. TCRdb's table, derived via immunoSEQ multiplex PCR, lists solely in-frame clones and lacks some. The table shows 100,000 or so clones, with roughly 89% occurring only once. With 6 bases clipped from V and 0 bases from J, the junction kept 12 bases outside the gene matches. This CDR3 contains 18 residues. Germline-derived CDR1 and CDR2 are LNHDA and SQIVND (reference sequence). The TCR comes from a man aged 25-40 years in good health. The sample comprised blood. The chain is built from TRBV19 and TRBJ1-3; 9 positions match TRBD1. This CDR3 is CASSGRTGERVSGNTIYF. The DNA for the CDR3 is TGTGCCAGTAGCGGACGGACAGGGGAACGAGTCTCTGGAAACACCATATATTTT.